These 16 T cell receptor beta chains were sequenced from one sample in a study of control samples from healthy donors and cancer patients. The method was immunoSEQ multiplex PCR; TCRdb's version includes in-frame clones alone and lacks a portion of them. The data show under 75,000 clones, roughly 85% seen once. The sequenced material came from blood. The receptors here all came from a man in his forties in good health.

The J gene is TRBJ1-3, the V gene TRBV3-1 (or the pseudogene TRBV3-2), with a possible D match to TRBD1 (5 bases). Per germline, CDR1 LGHDT and CDR2 YNNKEL (reference sequence). Deletions cut 1 base from V and 3 bases from J, with 16 bases between. CDR3 length: 17 residues. CDR3 coding DNA: TGTGCCAGCAGCCAAGGCGGGACCCTACGGCGTGGAAACACCATATATTTT. Its protein is CASSQGGTLRRGNTIYF.

In its sample, this clone was seen once. The rearrangement links TRBV4-1 to TRBJ2-5, with 11 bases fitting TRBD1. Germline V gene data show CDR1 as MGHRA and CDR2 as YSYEKL. V lost 1 base to trimming and J lost 7 bases; unmatched junction nucleotides: 5. This CDR3 has 15 residues. In nucleotides, the CDR3 is TGCGCCAGCAGCCAAGGGACAGGGGGCGTCGGGACCCAGTACTTC. It yields the protein CASSQGTGGVGTQYF.

This chain links TRBV19 with TRBJ1-3, with a tentative D call TRBD1 (6 bases). The CDR3 covers 16 residues. CDR1 and CDR2 from the germline V gene are LNHDA and SQIVND (reference sequence). Trimming took 6 bases from V and 4 from J, leaving 19 bases between them. The CDR3 is CASRLRSQGTGNTIYF. In nucleotides, the CDR3 is TGTGCCAGTAGATTGAGGTCACAGGGCACCGGAAACACCATATATTTT.

This clone showed up just once. This sequence joins TRBV5-4 and TRBJ2-5; 9 positions agree with TRBD1. The CDR3 runs 14 residues. Losses at the gene ends were 4 bases for V and 4 bases for J; bases not matched to a gene: 5. Germline V CDR1 and CDR2: SGHNT, YYREEE (reference sequence). The CDR3, as DNA: TGTGCCAGCAGCACTACAGGGGGCGGAGAGACCCAGTACTTC. Its translation is CASSTTGGGETQYF. Full variable domain (rest looked up from reference TRBV5-4 and TRBJ2-5): ETGVTQSPTHLIKTRGQQVTLRCSSQSGHNTVSWYQQALGQGPQFIFQYYREEENGRGNFPPRFSGLQFPNYSSELNVNALELDDSALYLCASSTTGGGETQYFGPGTRLLVL.

The rearrangement uses TRBV19 and TRBJ2-1, with D perhaps given as TRBD1 or TRBD2 (5 bases each). This CDR3 spans 12 amino acids. Trimming pared 1 base from V and 7 bases from J, leaving 5 bases between. Germline loops: CDR1 LNHDA, CDR2 SQIVND (reference sequence). The CDR3 region is CASSIGGNEQFF. The CDR3, as DNA: TGTGCCAGTAGTATAGGGGGGAATGAGCAGTTCTTC.

The chain employs TRBV5-6 and TRBJ1-2; D gene unclear. The germline V gene encodes CDR1 SGHDT and CDR2 YYEEEE. The CDR3 sequence is 16 residues long. Trimming took 5 bases from V and 1 from J, leaving 18 bases between them. In DNA form, the CDR3 reads TGTGCCAGCAGTTCATGGGCGATTGGCTTTAACTATGGCTACACCTTC. Its translation is CASSSWAIGFNYGYTF.

The J gene is TRBJ1-1, the V gene TRBV11-2; D gene ambiguous. This CDR3 is built from 11 residues. V was pared by 5 bases and J by 3 bases, with 4 bases between. Germline V lookup: CDR1 SGHAT, CDR2 FQNNGV. The chain's CDR3 is CASSPHTEAFF. The CDR3 region has the DNA TGTGCCAGCAGCCCCCACACTGAAGCTTTCTTT.

The genes are TRBV27 and TRBJ2-6; no firm D call. Trimming removed 6 bases from V and 1 base from J, with 16 bases in between. Germline lookup yields CDR1 MNHEY and CDR2 SMNVEV (reference sequence). The CDR3 has 17 amino acids. The CDR3 loop is CASSPRPFTSGANVLTF. Here the CDR3 DNA reads TGTGCCAGCAGCCCAAGACCTTTTACTTCTGGGGCCAACGTCCTGACTTTC.

The chain has TRBV18 and TRBJ2-7, with TRBD1 matching 10 bases. Germline loops: CDR1 KGHSH, CDR2 LQKENI. The CDR3 covers 17 residues. V trimming: 1 base; J trimming: 3 bases; junction bases outside the gene matches: 9. CDR3 sequence reads: CASSPLEAGTGVYEQYF. The DNA for the CDR3 is TGTGCCAGCTCACCACTTGAAGCCGGGACAGGGGTCTACGAGCAGTACTTC.

In its sample, this clone was seen once. The gene calls are TRBV7-6 and TRBJ2-6; D gene ambiguous. Trimming left V 1 base short and J 0 bases short, with 4 bases between. Germline lookup yields CDR1 SGHVS and CDR2 FNYEAQ. The CDR3 spans 15 residues. The CDR3 nucleotides read TGTGCCAGCAGCTTAGGGAGCTCTGGGGCCAACGTCCTGACTTTC. Residues: CASSLGSSGANVLTF.

Written as DNA, the CDR3 is TGTGCCAGCAGCGCCCGACAGGCGCGCTATGGCTACACCTTC. Its protein is CASSARQARYGYTF. The chain employs TRBV9 and TRBJ1-2; TRBD1 is a possible D gene (6 bases). Trimming shortened V by 3 bases and J by 4 bases, and 13 bases separated the two germline ends. Per the germline V gene, CDR1 is SGDLS and CDR2 is YYNGEE. The CDR3 sequence is 14 residues long.

The chain couples TRBV27 to TRBJ2-3; D possibly corresponds to TRBD2 (6 bases). The V and J ends lost 6 bases and 2 bases respectively, with 15 bases between them. The germline gives CDR1 MNHEY, CDR2 SMNVEV (reference sequence). This CDR3 region has 15 residues. CDR3 in amino acids: CASSAGTPDTDTQYF. CDR3 DNA: TGTGCCAGCAGCGCCGGGACTCCCGACACAGATACGCAGTATTTT.

The V gene is TRBV4-3, the J gene TRBJ2-4; TRBD1 matches at 8 bases. Germline V CDR1 and CDR2: LGHNA, YSLEER. The CDR3 consists of 14 residues. After removal of 4 bases from V and 6 bases from J, the junction contained 5 bases not matched to a gene. CDR3 in amino acids: CASSPAGGPNIQYF. DNA for the CDR3: TGCGCCAGCAGCCCCGCAGGGGGCCCAAACATTCAGTACTTC.

This clone was counted between two and nine times. CDR3 protein: CASSLDGGYTF. The CDR3 coding sequence is TGTGCCAGCAGCTTAGATGGTGGCTACACCTTC. The chain combines TRBV7-8 with TRBJ1-2, with D uncertain. Trimming shortened V by 1 base and J by 7 bases, and 4 bases separated the two germline ends. The CDR3 is 11 amino acids. The germline gives CDR1 SGHVS, CDR2 FQNEAQ.

V is TRBV11-2 and J is TRBJ1-4; D might be TRBD1 (6 bases). Germline loops: CDR1 SGHAT, CDR2 FQNNGV. The V and J ends lost 2 bases and 7 bases respectively, with 11 bases between them. This CDR3 contains 14 residues. The CDR3 nucleotides read TGTGCCAGCAGCTTACAGGGGTTGGCTGAAAAACTGTTTTTT. It is translated as CASSLQGLAEKLFF.

V gene TRBV4-3 combines with J gene TRBJ2-1; no clear D. Trimming shortened V by 2 bases and J by 3 bases, and 14 bases separated the two germline ends. Germline lookup yields CDR1 LGHNA and CDR2 YSLEER. The CDR3 consists of 16 residues. This CDR3 is CASSQRTVFHYNEQFF. Here the CDR3 DNA reads TGCGCCAGCAGCCAAAGGACGGTGTTCCACTACAATGAGCAGTTCTTC.